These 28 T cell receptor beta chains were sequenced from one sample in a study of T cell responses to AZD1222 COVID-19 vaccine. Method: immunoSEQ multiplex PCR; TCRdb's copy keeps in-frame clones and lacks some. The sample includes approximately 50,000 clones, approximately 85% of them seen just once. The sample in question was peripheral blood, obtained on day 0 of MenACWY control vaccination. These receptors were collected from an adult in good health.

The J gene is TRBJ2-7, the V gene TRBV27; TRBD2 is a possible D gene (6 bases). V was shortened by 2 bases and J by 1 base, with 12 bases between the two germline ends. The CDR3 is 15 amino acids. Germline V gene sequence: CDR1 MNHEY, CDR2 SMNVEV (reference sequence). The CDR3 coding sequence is TGTGCCAGCAGTTTAAACGACGGGGGATCCTACGAGCAGTACTTC. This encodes CASSLNDGGSYEQYF.

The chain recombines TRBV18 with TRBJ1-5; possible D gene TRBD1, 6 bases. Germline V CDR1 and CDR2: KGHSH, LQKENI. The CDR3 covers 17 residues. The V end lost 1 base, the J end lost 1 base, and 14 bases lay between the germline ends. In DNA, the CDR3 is TGTGCCAGCTCACCACTACAGGGTGGCTCGAGCAATCAGCCCCAGCATTTT. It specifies CASSPLQGGSSNQPQHF.

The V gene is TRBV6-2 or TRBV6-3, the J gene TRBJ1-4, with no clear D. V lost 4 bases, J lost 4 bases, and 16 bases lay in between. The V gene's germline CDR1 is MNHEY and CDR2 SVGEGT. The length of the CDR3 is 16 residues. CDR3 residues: CASSWERVQVNEKLFF. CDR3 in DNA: TGTGCCAGCAGTTGGGAGAGGGTTCAAGTTAATGAAAAACTGTTTTTT.

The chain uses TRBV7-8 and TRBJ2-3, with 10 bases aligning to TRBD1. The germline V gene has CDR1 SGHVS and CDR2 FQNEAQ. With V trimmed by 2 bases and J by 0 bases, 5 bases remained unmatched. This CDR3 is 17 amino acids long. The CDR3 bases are TGTGCCAGCAGCTTAATCCCGGGACAGGGGAGCACAGATACGCAGTATTTT. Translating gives CASSLIPGQGSTDTQYF.

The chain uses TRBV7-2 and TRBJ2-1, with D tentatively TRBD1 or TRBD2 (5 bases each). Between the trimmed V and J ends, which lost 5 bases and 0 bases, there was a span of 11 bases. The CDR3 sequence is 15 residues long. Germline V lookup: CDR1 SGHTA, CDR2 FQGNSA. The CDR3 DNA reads TGTGCCAGCAGCCCCGAGGGGAGCTCCTACAATGAGCAGTTCTTC. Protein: CASSPEGSSYNEQFF. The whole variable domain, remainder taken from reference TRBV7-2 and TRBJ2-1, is GAGVSQSPSNKVTEKGKDVELRCDPISGHTALYWYRQSLGQGLEFLIYFQGNSAPDKSGLPSDRFSAERTGGSVSTLTIQRTQQEDSAVYLCASSPEGSSYNEQFFGPGTRLTVL.

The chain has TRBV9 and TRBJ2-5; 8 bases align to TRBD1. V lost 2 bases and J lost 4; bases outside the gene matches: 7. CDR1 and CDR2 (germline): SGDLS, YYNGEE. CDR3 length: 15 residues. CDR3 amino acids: CASSVNTGGVETQYF. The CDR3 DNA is TGTGCCAGCAGCGTTAACACAGGGGGAGTAGAGACCCAGTACTTC.

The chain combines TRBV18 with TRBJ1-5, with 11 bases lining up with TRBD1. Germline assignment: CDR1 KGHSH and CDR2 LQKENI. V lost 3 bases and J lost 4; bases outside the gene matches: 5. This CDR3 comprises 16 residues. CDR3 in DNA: TGTGCCAGCTCACCGGGGACAGGGGGTAGGAATCAGCCCCAGCATTTT. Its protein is CASSPGTGGRNQPQHF.

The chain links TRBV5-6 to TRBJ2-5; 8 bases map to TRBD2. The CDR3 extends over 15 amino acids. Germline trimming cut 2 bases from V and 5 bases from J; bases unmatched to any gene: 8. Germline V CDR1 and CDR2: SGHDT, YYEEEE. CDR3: CASSLEDPGGETQYF. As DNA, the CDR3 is TGTGCCAGCAGCTTAGAGGACCCGGGAGGGGAGACCCAGTACTTC.

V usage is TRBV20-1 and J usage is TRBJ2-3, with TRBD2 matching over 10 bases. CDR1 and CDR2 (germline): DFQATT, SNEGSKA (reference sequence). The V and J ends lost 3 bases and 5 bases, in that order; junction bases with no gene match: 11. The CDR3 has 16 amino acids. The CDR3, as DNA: TGCAGTGCTAGTATCAGCGGGAGGGGGCGAGTAGATACGCAGTATTTT. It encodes CSASISGRGRVDTQYF.

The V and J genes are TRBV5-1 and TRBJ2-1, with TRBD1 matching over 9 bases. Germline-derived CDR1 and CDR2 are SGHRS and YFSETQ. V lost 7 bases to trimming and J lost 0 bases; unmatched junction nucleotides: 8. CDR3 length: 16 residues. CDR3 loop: CASQSGTGPSYNEQFF. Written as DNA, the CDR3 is TGCGCCAGCCAAAGTGGGACAGGGCCCTCCTACAATGAGCAGTTCTTC.

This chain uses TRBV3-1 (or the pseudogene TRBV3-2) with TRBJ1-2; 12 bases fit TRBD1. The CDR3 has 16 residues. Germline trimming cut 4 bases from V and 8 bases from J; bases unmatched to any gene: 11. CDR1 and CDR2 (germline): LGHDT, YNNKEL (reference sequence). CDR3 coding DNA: TGTGCCAGCAGCCTATTTTCGAGGGACAGGGGGCAGGGCTACACCTTC. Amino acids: CASSLFSRDRGQGYTF.

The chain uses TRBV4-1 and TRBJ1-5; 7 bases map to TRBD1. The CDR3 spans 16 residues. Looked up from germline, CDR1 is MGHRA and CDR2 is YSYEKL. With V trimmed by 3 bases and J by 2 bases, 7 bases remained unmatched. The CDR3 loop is CASSHTTGSGNQPQHF. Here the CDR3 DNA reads TGCGCCAGCAGCCATACGACAGGGTCTGGCAATCAGCCCCAGCATTTT.

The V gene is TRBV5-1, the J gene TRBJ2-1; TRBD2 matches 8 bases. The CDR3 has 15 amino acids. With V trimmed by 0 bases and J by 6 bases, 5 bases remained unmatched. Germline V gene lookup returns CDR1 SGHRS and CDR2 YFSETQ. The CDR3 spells CASSLVAGGGNEQFF. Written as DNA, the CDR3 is TGCGCCAGCAGCTTGGTGGCGGGAGGTGGCAATGAGCAGTTCTTC.

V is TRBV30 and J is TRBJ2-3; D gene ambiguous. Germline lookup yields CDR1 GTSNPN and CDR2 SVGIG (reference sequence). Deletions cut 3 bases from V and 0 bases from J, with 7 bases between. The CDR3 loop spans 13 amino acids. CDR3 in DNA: TGTGCCTGGAGCGGCGGAAGCACAGATACGCAGTATTTT. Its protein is CAWSGGSTDTQYF.

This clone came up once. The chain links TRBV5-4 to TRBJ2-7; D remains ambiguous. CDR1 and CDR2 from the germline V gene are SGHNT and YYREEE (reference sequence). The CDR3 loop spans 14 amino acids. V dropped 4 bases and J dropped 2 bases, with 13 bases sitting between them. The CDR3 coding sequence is TGTGCCAGCAGCCCACGGGTAGAAGCCTACGAGCAGTACTTC. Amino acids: CASSPRVEAYEQYF.

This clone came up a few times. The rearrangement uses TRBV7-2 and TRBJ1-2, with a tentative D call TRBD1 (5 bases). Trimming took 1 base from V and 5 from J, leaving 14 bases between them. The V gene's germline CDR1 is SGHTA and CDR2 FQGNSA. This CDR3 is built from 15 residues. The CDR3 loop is CASSLVGMGVYGYTF. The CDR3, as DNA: TGTGCCAGCAGCTTAGTCGGTATGGGGGTATATGGCTACACCTTC. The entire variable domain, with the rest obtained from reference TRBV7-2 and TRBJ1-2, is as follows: GAGVSQSPSNKVTEKGKDVELRCDPISGHTALYWYRQSLGQGLEFLIYFQGNSAPDKSGLPSDRFSAERTGGSVSTLTIQRTQQEDSAVYLCASSLVGMGVYGYTFGSGTRLTVV.

Written as DNA, the CDR3 is TGCGCCACAGCATGGCTCATGAACACCGGGGAGCTGTTTTTT. It codes for CATAWLMNTGELFF. The chain links TRBV5-1 to TRBJ2-2, with D unresolved. Germline lookup yields CDR1 SGHRS and CDR2 YFSETQ. This CDR3 contains 14 residues. The V end was cut by 9 bases, the J end by 1 base, with 13 bases between. Complete variable domain (other parts from reference TRBV5-1 and TRBJ2-2): KAGVTQTPRYLIKTRGQQVTLSCSPISGHRSVSWYQQTPGQGLQFLFEYFSETQRNKGNFPGRFSGRQFSNSRSEMNVSTLELGDSALYLCATAWLMNTGELFFGEGSRLTVL.

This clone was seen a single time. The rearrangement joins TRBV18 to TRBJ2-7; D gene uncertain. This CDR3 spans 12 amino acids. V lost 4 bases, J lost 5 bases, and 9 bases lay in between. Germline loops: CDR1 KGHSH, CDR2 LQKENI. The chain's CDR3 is CASSQVPDEQYF. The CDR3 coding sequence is TGTGCCAGCTCACAGGTGCCGGACGAGCAGTACTTC.

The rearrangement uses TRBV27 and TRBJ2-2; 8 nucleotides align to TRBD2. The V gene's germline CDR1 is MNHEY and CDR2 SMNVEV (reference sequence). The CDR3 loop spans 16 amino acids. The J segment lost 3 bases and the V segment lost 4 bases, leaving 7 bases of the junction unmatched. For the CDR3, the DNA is TGTGCCAGCAGTTATGGAGCGGGAGTCTACACCGGGGAGCTGTTTTTT. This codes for CASSYGAGVYTGELFF.

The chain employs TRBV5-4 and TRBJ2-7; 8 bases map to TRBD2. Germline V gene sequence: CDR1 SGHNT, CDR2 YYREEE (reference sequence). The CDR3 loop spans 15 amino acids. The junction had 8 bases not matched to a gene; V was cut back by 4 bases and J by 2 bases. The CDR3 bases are TGTGCCAGCAGCCCTCCTAGCGGGCAAACCTACGAGCAGTACTTC. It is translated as CASSPPSGQTYEQYF.

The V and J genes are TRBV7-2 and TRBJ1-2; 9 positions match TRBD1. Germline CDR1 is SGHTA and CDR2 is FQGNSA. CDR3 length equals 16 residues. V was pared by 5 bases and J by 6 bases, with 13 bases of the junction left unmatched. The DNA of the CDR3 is TGTGCCAGCAGCAAAGACACAGGGGGCCTTATGGATGGCTACACCTTC. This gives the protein CASSKDTGGLMDGYTF.

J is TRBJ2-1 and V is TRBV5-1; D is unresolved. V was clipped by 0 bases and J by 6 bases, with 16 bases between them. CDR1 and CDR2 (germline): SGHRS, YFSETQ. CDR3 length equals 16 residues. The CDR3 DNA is TGCGCCAGCAGCTTGGATCCCGGACGCTACCCCAATGAGCAGTTCTTC. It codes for CASSLDPGRYPNEQFF.

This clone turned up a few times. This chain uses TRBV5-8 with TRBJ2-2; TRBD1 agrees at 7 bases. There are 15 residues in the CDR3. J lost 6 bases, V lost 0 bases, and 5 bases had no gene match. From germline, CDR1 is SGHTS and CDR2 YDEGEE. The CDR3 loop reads CASSLVTGEAGELFF. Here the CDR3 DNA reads TGTGCCAGCAGCTTGGTAACAGGGGAAGCCGGGGAGCTGTTTTTT.

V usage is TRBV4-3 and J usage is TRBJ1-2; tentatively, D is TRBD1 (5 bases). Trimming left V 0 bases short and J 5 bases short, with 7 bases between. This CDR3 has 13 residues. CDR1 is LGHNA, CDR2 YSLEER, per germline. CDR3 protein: CASSQEPGYGYTF. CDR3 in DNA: TGCGCCAGCAGCCAAGAACCAGGGTATGGCTACACCTTC.

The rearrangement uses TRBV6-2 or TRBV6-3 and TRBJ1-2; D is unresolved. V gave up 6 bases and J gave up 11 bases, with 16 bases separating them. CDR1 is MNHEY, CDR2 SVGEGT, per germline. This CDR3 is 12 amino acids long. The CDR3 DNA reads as TGTGCCAGCAGCCCCACCACCAGGCTATACACCTTC. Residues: CASSPTTRLYTF.

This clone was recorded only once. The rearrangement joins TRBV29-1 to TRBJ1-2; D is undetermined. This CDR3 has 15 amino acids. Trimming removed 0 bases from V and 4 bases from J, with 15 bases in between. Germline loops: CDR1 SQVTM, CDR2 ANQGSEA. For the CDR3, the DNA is TGCAGCGTTGAAGAGGGTGGGGATTGGGGCTATGGCTACACCTTC. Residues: CSVEEGGDWGYGYTF.

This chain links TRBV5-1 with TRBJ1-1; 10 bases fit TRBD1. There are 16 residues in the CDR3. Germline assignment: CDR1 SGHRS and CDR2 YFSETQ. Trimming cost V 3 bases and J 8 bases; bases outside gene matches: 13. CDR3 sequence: CASSYFPGQGSTEAFF. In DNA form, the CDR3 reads TGCGCCAGCAGCTATTTCCCGGGACAGGGGTCCACCGAAGCTTTCTTT.

CDR3 loop: CASTRDSSFYEQYF. CDR3 nucleotides: TGTGCCAGCACCCGGGACAGTTCCTTCTACGAGCAGTACTTC. V and J are TRBV7-8 and TRBJ2-7, with 7 bases fitting TRBD1. CDR3 size: 14 residues. The V and J ends lost 7 bases and 3 bases, in that order; junction bases with no gene match: 9. Germline V gives CDR1 SGHVS, CDR2 FQNEAQ.